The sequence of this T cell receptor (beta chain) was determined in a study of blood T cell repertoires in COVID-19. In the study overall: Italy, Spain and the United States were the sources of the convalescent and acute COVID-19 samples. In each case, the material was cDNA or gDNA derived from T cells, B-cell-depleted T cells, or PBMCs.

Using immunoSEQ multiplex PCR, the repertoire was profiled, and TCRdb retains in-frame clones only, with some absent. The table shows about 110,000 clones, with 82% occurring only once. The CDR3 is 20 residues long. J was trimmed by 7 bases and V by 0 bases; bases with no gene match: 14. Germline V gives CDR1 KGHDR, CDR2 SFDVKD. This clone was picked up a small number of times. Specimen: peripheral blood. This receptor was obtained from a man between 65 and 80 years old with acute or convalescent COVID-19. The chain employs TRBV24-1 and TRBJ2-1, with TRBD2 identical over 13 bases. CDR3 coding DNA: TGTGCCACCAGTGATTTGGGACAGGGGGCTGGACTAGCGGGAGTAAATGAGCAGTTCTTC. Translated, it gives CATSDLGQGAGLAGVNEQFF.